This entry features one T cell receptor beta chain sequence. This specimen comes from a study of blood T cell repertoires in COVID-19. Study summary: Samples came from the United States, Italy and Spain, spanning acute and convalescent COVID-19. The cDNA or gDNA used as material had been derived from T cells, B-cell-depleted T cells, or PBMCs.

The ends were cut back, 0 bases at V and 3 bases at J, with 10 bases in the middle. This CDR3 has 14 amino acids. Germline assignment: CDR1 SGHRS and CDR2 YFSETQ. How the authors handled the data: Scientists estimated how many nucleated cells there were by amplifying reference gene primers. Assay used: immunoSEQ multiplex PCR; TCRdb lists only in-frame clones, some missing. The V and J calls and clone size were taken over from that table, and D and trimming were inferred from the DNA. The repertoire has over 200,000 clones, around 83% of them found once; the top ten carry approximately 2.4%. The sequencing sample was made of peripheral blood. The chain recombines TRBV5-1 with TRBJ2-7; possibly TRBD2 for D (6 bases). The sequence was collected from a man aged 35 to 55 who had recovered from COVID-19. CDR3 sequence reads: CASSLELGGYEQYF. Here the CDR3 DNA reads TGCGCCAGCAGCTTGGAACTCGGGGGCTACGAGCAGTACTTC.